Below, one T cell receptor beta chain is given with its context. What this receptor recognizes is not known. Nothing much larger sits one base from this clone, and base qualities are not available. V is clipped by 4 bases and J by 9 bases, and the sequence between their germline boundaries is 12 bases long. CDR1 and CDR2, per the germline V gene, are MGHRA and YSYEKL. The CDR3 contains 12 residues, cysteine and phenylalanine counted. Only the CDR3 region is kept as DNA, spanning 36 bases read in frame from base 1. The record originates from a study of cytomegalovirus exposure and HLA in healthy donors (dated by TCRdb to the late 2010s). Study-level background: An earlier analysis of 587 of the donors reported 276 Gb of sequence data and 95 million to 120 million unique TCR beta sequences obtained from roughly 180 million T cells. Of the roughly 410 genotyped donors, 70% to 90% were placed in the genetic ancestry cluster associated with self-reported Caucasian donors. The number of typed donors differed by locus: roughly 629-630 for A, B, C, DRB1 and DQB1; 522 for DQA1; 606 for DPA1; and about 450 for DPB1. A separate validation cohort of more than 100 different subjects was used in addition to the approximately 700-subject first cohort. The later analysis used no new phenotypic data to find candidate immune exposures, relying instead on TCR beta sequences and their occurrence across donors. A later analysis re-analyzed previously published TCR beta repertoires from 600 to 850 donors and added high-resolution HLA genotyping to study TCR occurrence patterns. Donor age, sex, ethnicity and CMV serostatus were compiled alongside the repertoire data. Roughly 300 gigabases of sequencing data and 70 million to 100 million unique TCR sequences made up an early release that covered 500 to 700 HLA-typed donors. The T cell repertoires of under 700 subjects were profiled by immunosequencing and related to cytomegalovirus serostatus. HLA typing covered class I and class II loci at four-digit resolution. Four to six DR-DQ haplotypes were handled as single units for association and clustering, since linkage in the cohort was strong. Genome-wide SNP genotypes for about 65% of the roughly 670 donors were used in a later genetic analysis, which treated that subset as a discovery cohort. Every repertoire in the discovery cohort had been generated on one and the same sequencing platform. On average, roughly 250,000 unique TCR beta nucleotide sequences were sequenced per donor among a few hundred genotyped donors of the cohort, with around 19% of those sequences being non-productive. To predict cytomegalovirus infection status, the study combined high-throughput TCR immunosequencing, statistical association of individual TCRs with disease status, and machine learning. The study was designed to test whether signatures of past pathogen exposure could be identified by cataloging public T cell receptors. An earlier analysis of 587 of the donors used high-throughput TCR beta sequencing to judge whether each TCR beta V gene segment behaved as functional or pseudogenic.

The method was the immunoSEQ multiplex PCR assay. For the multiplex PCR, a mixture combining 60 forward primers for TCR Vbeta segments and 13 reverse primers for TCR Jbeta segments was used. The CDR3 region of rearranged TCR beta genes was amplified from genomic DNA with a multiplex PCR assay. On the Illumina HiSeq System, the amplified TCR beta libraries were sequenced as 87-base-pair reads. As for the original processing: In a later analysis, tens of millions of unique TCR beta chains were counted across the 650 to 750 repertoires, and around 10 million of these chains were shared by at least two donors. Raw reads were error-corrected and collapsed into unique sequences by a nearest-neighbor algorithm in which closely related sequences were merged to remove PCR and sequencing errors. To assign V, D and J gene segments, CDR3 sequences were aligned to IMGT reference sequences. For a sequence to be retained, a match of at least six nucleotides was required to both a V gene segment and a J gene segment. Rearrangements were called productive when the CDR3 lacked stop codons and stayed in frame with V and J; all others were non-productive. Following IMGT convention, CDR3 was defined as the stretch from the second conserved V-encoded cysteine to the conserved J-encoded phenylalanine. The earlier analysis of a few hundred of the donors excluded any sequence lacking an unambiguous match to a single V gene segment. In an earlier analysis of several hundred of the donors, V segments were called functional above 56.7% productive rearrangements and were called segregating when the between-donor standard deviation exceeded 5%. A statistical classification framework was built to diagnose cytomegalovirus status from the catalog of TCR beta chain sequences. In a later analysis, V and J genes were assigned by comparing TCR nucleotide sequences against IMGT/GENE-DB human TR gene sequences. A later analysis assigned CDR3 sequences and most-parsimonious VDJ recombination scenarios with the TCRdist pipeline. In a later analysis, each TCR beta chain was defined by its CDR3 amino acid sequence together with its V-gene family, and reads without a unique V-gene family were excluded. As a way to deal with suspected cross-contamination and a sequencing artifact, a later analysis dropped approximately 570 nucleotide sequences that were highly shared and had low generation probability. In a later analysis, a clonal expansion index for each public chain was calculated from normalized within-repertoire ranks of inferred template counts. In a later analysis, generation probabilities were computed using a VDJ recombination model fitted to out-of-frame rearrangements, and the results were checked against IGoR. Hypergeometric tests were used in a later analysis to score TCR-TCR, TCR-HLA and TCR-CMV co-occurrence, with a repertoire-size bias correction applied to the TCR pairs. In a later analysis, false discovery rates were estimated by permuting HLA or CMV assignments 20 times. In a later analysis, co-occurring TCRs were grouped using DBSCAN, with TCRdist sequence similarity added in when clustering inside HLA-allele-positive subsets. For co-occurrence clustering, repertoires with fewer than 30,000 or more than 120,000 public chains were excluded, along with about five repertoires with anomalous nucleotide sharing. Drawn from immuneACCESS, this table holds only the in-frame rearrangements with V and J called that TCRdb kept. Clones are partly lost; checked studies trace under half to an unresolved V gene and leave the rest unexplained. That table furnishes V, J and clone size, whereas the DNA furnished D and trimming. The sample profile shows about 200,000 clones; 60% to 80% of them were found once. The ten most abundant clones make up just under 3% of the sample.

In total, about 650 healthy bone marrow donors made up the cohort. Cohort members were all nominally healthy when sampled, although unrecorded immune exposures were likely present. The donor was CMV seronegative and was included in the group of several hundred seronegative cohort members. Each donor provided a peripheral blood sample, and peripheral blood mononuclear cells were used for TCR beta sequencing. Genomic DNA extraction from the blood cell samples was performed with the Qiagen DNeasy Blood Extraction Kit. Overall results and qualifications from the work: HLA typing was unavailable for some donors at each locus, so association tests used only the typed subset. A later analysis found that most CMV-associated TCR beta chains appeared HLA-restricted, with HLA associations seemingly driven largely by CMV exposure. Some IMGT-functional V segments, including TRBV6-2 and TRBV6-3, could not be distinguished by the 87-base-pair reads and were therefore excluded. A further reported finding was that TCR beta sequences accurately predicted the HLA-A and HLA-B alleles for most subjects in the first cohort. CMV serostatus was the only immune exposure information available for the cohort. A later analysis found that HLA-associated TCR beta chains were more clonally expanded and had lower generation probabilities than equally common non-associated chains. According to a later analysis, TCR association rates differed among HLA loci, with DRB1 alleles showing the most associated TCRs and HLA-C alleles showing the fewest. According to a later analysis, parvovirus B19, influenza, CMV and Epstein-Barr virus appeared linked to several top co-occurrence clusters. The study listed around 160 TCR beta chains as associated with cytomegalovirus. In a later genetic analysis, fewer N-insertions in productive TCRs were reported among donors in an Asian-associated ancestry cluster than the approximately 710-donor mean. Because counts were too low, seventeen rarely observed V segments, including chromosome 9 orphons, were excluded from the earlier analysis of a few hundred of the donors. A cluster of highly shared sequence variants was judged likely to represent a technical artifact of the sequencing pipeline. The authors suggested that the approach could potentially be extended to other disease states and immunological phenotypes. The cohort was sequenced for TCR beta chains only, and without alpha or paired-chain data the features that could be detected were limited. A few of the identified cytomegalovirus-associated TCR beta chains were confirmed in vitro to be specific for cytomegalovirus antigens. The classifier was reported to diagnose cytomegalovirus status with high specificity and sensitivity in both the original and validation cohorts. Specific HLA alleles were associated with 16,951 TCR beta sequences at a false discovery rate of 0.05 in a later analysis. When HLA alleles, especially DR and DQ, strongly co-occurred, TCR associations were difficult to assign to individual alleles. While some public TCRs were present in many individuals, most TCR sequences turned up only very rarely across donors. Presence/absence analyses assumed roughly uniform sequencing depth across donors, an assumption that may not hold. V-gene and J-gene trimming of TCR beta chains was associated with a missense DCLRE1C variant in a later genetic analysis, and the association was replicated in an independent cohort. Linkage disequilibrium might explain the correlated functional status among segregating V segments, but an unknown experimental factor could not be excluded. Broadly in line with IMGT annotations, most TCR beta V segments showed up in productive rearrangements about 87% or about 30% of the time in an earlier analysis of several hundred of the donors.

Sequenced input: PBMCs. The TCR originated in a woman aged 25 to 45 in good health and CMV-seronegative. The chain is encoded by TRBV4-1 joined to TRBJ1-1, with the D segment identity uncertain. The CDR3: CASSPVFGKAFF. The nucleotide sequence is given as TGCGCCAGCAGCCCTGTATTCGGGAAAGCTTTCTTT.